A single T cell receptor (beta chain) is shown here with its context. Its antigen is currently unknown. The data originate from a study of cytomegalovirus exposure and HLA in healthy donors. Study information: About 80 million unique TCRs from HLA-typed donors made up an early data release.

This CDR3 has 15 amino acids. The ends lost 0 bases at V and 2 bases at J; junction bases unmatched: 3. Germline CDR1 SQVTM, CDR2 ANQGSEA. Study observations and caveats: TCR beta sequences numbering 15,000 to 20,000 were associated with HLA alleles at 0.05 false discovery rate in a later analysis. Highest at DRB1 and lowest at HLA-C, TCR association rates differed among HLA loci in a later analysis. Sequencing likely caused a cluster of highly shared sequence variants.

The PCR contained 60 Vbeta and 13 Jbeta primers. TCRdb's table, derived via immunoSEQ multiplex PCR, lists solely in-frame clones and lacks some. This sample lists about 96,000 clones; its ten largest clones have 3.4%. Sequencing used PBMCs. This clonotype was sampled from a woman aged 25 to 45 in good health and CMV-seronegative. The chain links TRBV29-1 to TRBJ2-7; 11 bases fit TRBD2. The DNA of the CDR3 is TGCAGCGTTGAAGAGGCACTAGCGGGGGCCTACGAGCAGTACTTC. This encodes CSVEEALAGAYEQYF.